This T cell receptor beta chain is from a study of blood T cell repertoires in COVID-19 (TCRdb year 2020). With regard to the full study: Samples covering the acute and convalescent phases of COVID-19 were provided by collaborators in the United States, Italy and Spain. The material from the prospective study consisted of cDNA or gDNA derived from T cells, B-cell-depleted T cells, or PBMCs. Deeply sampled blood TCRbeta repertoires from subjects exposed to, actively infected with, or recovered from COVID-19 were included in the dataset. The repertoires were released in a freely available public database meant as a resource for research on the immune response to SARS-CoV-2. The samples were drawn from two sources: the first 160 participants of the ongoing ImmuneRACE study, and 1,200 or so subjects contributed by 6 global collaborators. Sample metadata almost always included a de-identified subject ID, COVID-19 status, age in years and sex. Where available, HLA class I and class II types were taken from metadata supplied by the sample provider and were not determined by assay-based typing. Findings and caveats that apply to the study as a whole: The quantity of clinical and demographic metadata differed by source and by participant and was supplied without curation.

Of note for this clone: There is no known antigen for this receptor. No base quality values were provided; no much bigger clone lies one nucleotide off.

V lost 6 bases and J lost 6 bases; the stretch between them is 9 bases long. From the germline V gene, CDR1 is SNHLY and CDR2 is FYNNEI. Spanning cysteine to phenylalanine, the CDR3 consists of 12 amino acids. The sequence is cut down to CDR3 DNA, 36 bases in frame from base 1. TCRbeta CDR3 regions were amplified from genomic DNA using the immunoSEQ Assay, a bias-controlled multiplex PCR. The authors' analysis ran thus. The number of nucleated cells in each sample was estimated by amplification of reference gene primers within the assay. Sequence reads were collapsed and filtered to measure the absolute abundance of every unique TCRbeta CDR3 rearrangement. For each sample, productive Simpson clonality was calculated as the square root of Simpson's diversity index across productive rearrangements. TCRdb limited this immuneACCESS table to in-frame rearrangements with V and J called. A share of clones is missing; checked studies link under half to unresolved V genes, and the rest is unexplained. V and J calls and clone size are those listed in that table; D and trimming were worked out from the DNA. Present in this sample are some 160,000 clones, roughly 80% of which were seen just once. Jointly, the top ten make up 3.4% of the sample.

Enrolling through a virtual design, the prospective study's participants ranged in age from about 18 to 100 years and lived across roughly 24 United States geographic areas. In the prospective study, participants were assigned to cohorts based on the clinical history participants reported in a screening survey and a study questionnaire. For ImmuneRACE Cohort 3, a participant was defined as recovered based on two consecutive negative NP/OP PCR tests, clearance by a healthcare professional, or resolution of symptoms. Mobile phlebotomists in the prospective study collected whole blood, serum and a nasopharyngeal or oropharyngeal swab from every participant. Additional blood draws and questionnaires over an approximately two-month period could optionally be provided by prospective study participants. Prospective study blood samples were shipped either frozen or at room temperature before DNA extraction.

In this chain, TRBV2 is recombined with TRBJ2-1, with the D gene call left open. The clonotype originates from a woman aged 55 to 70 who had recovered from COVID-19. Sequencing input: PBMCs or T cells enriched from blood (not recorded which). CDR3 sequence: CASSPTSNEQFF. In nucleotide form, the sequence is TGTGCCAGCAGCCCTACCTCCAATGAGCAGTTCTTC.